The rows below give T cell receptor beta chains drawn from one sample of a study of blood T cell repertoires in COVID-19. Repertoires were generated with immunoSEQ multiplex PCR, while TCRdb's copy carries only in-frame clones and drops some. In the table there are some 180,000 clones, 60% to 80% of which are singletons. The source material was PBMCs or T cells enriched from blood (not recorded which). The receptors originated from a man aged 60 to 69 who had been exposed to COVID-19. Both conserved end residues are trimmed from each CDR3.

V gene	CDR3 protein
TRBV7-8	ASSLAGIAGVQQY
TRBV7-6	ASSLQVAGGRLSNEQY
TRBV7-9	ASSPRGTGINTEAF
TRBV7-9	ASSRTSAQETQY
TRBV28	ASSGLAGAKNIQY
TRBV6-4	ASRVDSVTEAF
TRBV30	AWSVCRGDLRNQPQH
TRBV29-1	SVEDIGEGGYT
TRBV5-1	ASSRAGSWGAGLNNEQF
TRBV6-5	ASQSGSGRTGELF
TRBV29-1	SVGQGHGYT
TRBV5-1	ASSLVGGRNTEAF
TRBV9	ASSPQGEIGGTEAF
TRBV30	AWSPPGQGNTEAF
TRBV27	ASSLSGRVSNEQF
TRBV7-2	ASSFDSSNTEAF
TRBV11-2	ASSLEQKETQY
TRBV18	ASSPRNVGSTDTQY
TRBV2	ASDSRLAGDYEQY
TRBV18	ASSPRGEPQH
TRBV7-6	ASSSDRSLGETQY
TRBV3-1/TRBV3-2	ASSITDNQPQH
TRBV28	ASSFPQGLNTEAF
TRBV7-9	ASSPSITGDGYT